The sequence of this TCR beta chain was determined in a study of OX40 agonist ivuxolimab in advanced cancers. The CDR3 length is 13 residues. V was trimmed by 7 bases and J by 6 bases, leaving 13 bases between them. Germline V CDR1 and CDR2: MNHEY, SVGAGI. Profiled with immunoSEQ multiplex PCR; TCRdb holds only in-frame clones, not every one. Of about 45,000 clones listed, roughly 88% are singletons. The source material was CD4+ or CD8+ T cells sorted from blood, sampled in a trial of the OX40 agonist ivuxolimab. This clonotype was sampled from an adult with an advanced solid tumor such as melanoma, head and neck, liver or kidney cancer. The chain carries TRBV6-5 and TRBJ1-5, with D unclear. In DNA form, the CDR3 reads TGTGCCAGCACCCCATCGGTCGGTCAGCCCCAGCATTTT. It specifies CASTPSVGQPQHF.